One sample yielded the 18 T cell receptor beta chains listed below, sequenced in a study of regulatory T cells in long-lasting Graves disease. For TCR beta, libraries came from iRepertoire HTBI primers and Arm-PCR of CDR3 regions. TCRdb re-called the multiplex PCR reads with MiXCR, one entry per CDR3 protein. The data show 450,000 to 600,000 distinct CDR3 sequences, about 14% seen once. Stated time point: newly diagnosed GD, antithyroid drugs for less than 3 months. TCR sequences were obtained from RNA taken from PBMCs. The same sample was also used in a study of T cells in Graves' hyperthyroidism and ophthalmopathy.

The sequencing here drew on peripheral blood mononuclear cells (PBMCs), taken at new diagnosis, from a patient treated with antithyroid drugs. These receptors were collected from a man aged 25 to 45 with Graves disease.

Comments on this clonotype: A much larger clone is a single base away; this may be a read error. The chain combines TRBV12-3 or TRBV12-4 with TRBJ2-7, with a weak D call TRBD1 (5 bases). Judging by the DNA end, TRBJ1-2 fits better; the J call may be wrong. The CDR3 extends over 13 amino acids. CDR3 sequence (DNA): TGTGCCGGCAGTTTATCCAGGGCGGAAGGCTACACCTTC. It yields the protein CAGSLSRAEGYTF.

The chain has TRBV6-9 and TRBJ2-7; 7 nucleotides agree with TRBD1. Trimming cost V 4 bases and J 1 base; bases outside gene matches: 7. Germline-derived CDR1 and CDR2 are MNHGY and SVAAGI. The CDR3 contains 15 residues. Here the CDR3 reads CASSFYYRGSYEQYF. DNA of the CDR3: TGTGCCAGCAGTTTCTATTACAGGGGATCCTACGAGCAGTACTTC.

The rearrangement uses TRBV30 and TRBJ2-3; TRBD1 is a possible D gene (6 bases). V lost 5 bases and J lost 5, with 23 bases in between. This CDR3 is 16 amino acids long. Germline V CDR1 and CDR2: GTSNPN, SVGIG (reference sequence). DNA for the CDR3: TGTGCCTGGGGACCGGGACATATAATTTCGGGAGATACGCAGTATTTT. It is translated as CAWGPGHIISGDTQYF.

This clonotype occurred many times. The chain employs TRBV6-1 and TRBJ2-2; TRBD2 aligns across 14 bases. Trimming cost V 6 bases and J 5 bases; bases outside gene matches: 11. The CDR3 is 18 amino acids. Per the germline V gene, CDR1 is MNHNS and CDR2 is SASEGT. The chain's CDR3 is CASSNEGLAGVLTGELFF. The CDR3 DNA reads as TGTGCCAGCAGCAACGAGGGACTAGCGGGAGTTCTTACCGGGGAGCTGTTTTTT.

This clonotype was seen repeatedly, ten times or more. The genes are TRBV6-5 and TRBJ2-3; TRBD2 aligns across 9 bases. Germline V CDR1 and CDR2: MNHEY, SVGAGI. V was pared by 0 bases and J by 7 bases, with 5 bases of the junction left unmatched. The CDR3 consists of 15 residues. CDR3 in DNA: TGTGCCAGCAGTTACTCGGTTAGCGGGAGACATACGCAGTATTTT. Translated: CASSYSVSGRHTQYF.

This clonotype has more than one count but fewer than ten. The chain carries TRBV29-1 and TRBJ1-2; D gene uncertain. This CDR3 contains 12 residues. In germline, CDR1 is SQVTM, CDR2 ANQGSEA. V was cut by 4 bases and J by 5 bases, with 11 bases left in between. For the CDR3, the DNA is TGCAGCGTTGGGACGGATGGATATGGCTACACCTTC. Protein sequence: CSVGTDGYGYTF.

This clonotype occurred many times. The rearrangement joins TRBV12-3 or TRBV12-4 to TRBJ2-2; 7 nucleotides align to TRBD1. The CDR3 contains 14 residues. Trimming took 6 bases from V and 2 from J; bases not matched to a gene: 3. CDR3 sequence: CASRRDRNTGELFF. In nucleotides, the CDR3 is TGTGCCAGCAGGAGGGACAGAAACACCGGGGAGCTGTTTTTT.

There are many counts of this clonotype. The chain has TRBV20-1 and TRBJ2-7; 7 nucleotides agree with TRBD2. Looked up from germline, CDR1 is DFQATT and CDR2 is SNEGSKA (reference sequence). The CDR3 covers 14 residues. Losses at the gene ends were 0 bases for V and 5 bases for J; bases not matched to a gene: 7. This CDR3 reads CSARDRGGIHEQYF. CDR3 nucleotides: TGCAGTGCTAGAGATCGGGGAGGGATCCACGAGCAGTACTTC.

The chain recombines TRBV5-5 with TRBJ1-1; D perhaps matches TRBD1 (5 bases). Trimming stripped 2 bases from V and 1 base from J, with 9 bases between. The germline V gene has CDR1 SGHKS and CDR2 YYEKEE (reference sequence). The CDR3 length is 14 residues. CDR3 sequence: CASSFAGPNTEAFF. CDR3 nucleotide sequence: TGTGCCAGCAGCTTTGCAGGGCCGAACACTGAAGCTTTCTTT.

This clonotype has just a few counts. V and J are TRBV20-1 and TRBJ2-1; 11 nucleotides match TRBD2. Germline CDR1 and CDR2: DFQATT and SNEGSKA (reference sequence). V shed 0 bases and J 7 bases; nucleotides not matched to a gene: 8. The CDR3 length is 16 residues. The CDR3 reads CSARDRGSGRVNEQFF. The CDR3 coding sequence is TGCAGTGCTAGAGATCGGGGTAGCGGGAGGGTGAATGAGCAGTTCTTC.

This clonotype was seen many times. The J gene is TRBJ1-5, the V gene TRBV10-1; D may be TRBD1 (6 bases). From germline, CDR1 is WNHNN and CDR2 SYGVQD (reference sequence). With 7 bases removed from V and 1 base from J, the gap between germline ends came to 17 bases. The CDR3 is 16 amino acids. Written as DNA, the CDR3 is TGCGCCAGCATCTTATCCCCGGGGGCAAGCAATCAGCCCCAGCATTTT. It codes for CASILSPGASNQPQHF.

This clonotype was picked up one time. The chain joins TRBV12-3 or TRBV12-4 to TRBJ2-5; 8 bases line up with TRBD1. The length of the CDR3 is 13 residues. Trimming removed 5 bases from V and 4 bases from J; junction bases left unmatched: 3. The CDR3 nucleotides read TGTGCCAGCAGTCACAGGGGGTTAGAGACCCAGTACTTC. It specifies CASSHRGLETQYF.

In its sample, this clonotype was seen a few times. The genes are TRBV5-4 and TRBJ1-1, with D unresolved. This CDR3 has 12 residues. Per germline, CDR1 SGHNT and CDR2 YYREEE (reference sequence). V shed 2 bases and J shed 7 bases, with 9 bases lying between them. CDR3 sequence reads: CASSFSGLEAFF. In DNA form, the CDR3 reads TGTGCCAGCAGCTTTTCGGGTCTTGAAGCTTTCTTT. Together with reference TRBV5-4 and TRBJ1-1, the CDR3 gives the full variable domain: ETGVTQSPTHLIKTRGQQVTLRCSSQSGHNTVSWYQQALGQGPQFIFQYYREEENGRGNFPPRFSGLQFPNYSSELNVNALELDDSALYLCASSFSGLEAFFGQGTRLTVV.

This clonotype has more than one count but fewer than ten. Compared with germline, one end of the junction differs, possibly owing to a read error. This chain connects TRBV11-2 to TRBJ2-3; TRBD2 aligns across 8 bases. Germline values: CDR1 SGHAT, CDR2 FQNNGV. The length of the CDR3 is 15 residues. The CDR3 bases are TGTGCCAGCAGCCCCGGGGCGGGGGGAACAGATTCGCAGTATTTT. This sequence encodes CASSPGAGGTDSQYF.

This clonotype showed up many times. The chain joins TRBV6-1 to TRBJ2-1; TRBD1 agrees at 9 bases. The CDR3 spans 15 residues. The V gene end was trimmed by 8 bases and the J gene end by 8 bases; junction bases not matched to a gene: 13. CDR1 is MNHNS, CDR2 SASEGT, per germline. The CDR3 loop is CASLFEGTGNHEQFF. The DNA of the CDR3 is TGTGCCAGCCTTTTTGAGGGGACAGGGAACCATGAGCAGTTCTTC.

Turning to this clonotype: A much larger clone sits a single nucleotide away, making a read error possible. J is TRBJ2-7 and V is TRBV2, with 16 bases matching TRBD2. The CDR3 spans 15 residues. V lost 8 bases, J lost 7 bases, and 8 bases stayed unmatched. The germline gives CDR1 SNHLY, CDR2 FYNNEI. The CDR3 bases are TGTGCCAGCCCACCGGGACTAGCGGGAGGGTCAGAGCAGTACTTC. Residues: CASPPGLAGGSEQYF.

The chain joins TRBV20-1 to TRBJ1-6, with TRBD1 as a possible D gene (6 bases). Germline V gene data show CDR1 as DFQATT and CDR2 as SNEGSKA (reference sequence). The CDR3 consists of 15 residues. Trimming cost V 3 bases and J 10 bases, with 19 bases left between them. The CDR3 protein is CSASAGTGLNSPLHF. In DNA, the CDR3 is TGCAGTGCTAGCGCCGGAACAGGGTTGAACTCACCCCTCCACTTT.

This clonotype was observed many times. The chain joins TRBV2 to TRBJ1-4, with 9 bases aligning to TRBD1. The V gene end was trimmed by 7 bases and the J gene end by 4 bases; junction bases not matched to a gene: 4. The CDR3 runs to 14 residues. CDR1 SNHLY and CDR2 FYNNEI come from the germline V gene. The DNA of the CDR3 is TGTGCCAGCATGGCGGACAGGGGTAATGAAAAACTGTTTTTT. Translating gives CASMADRGNEKLFF.